This T cell receptor (beta chain) was documented in a study of regulatory and conventional T cells in RAG deficiency. Study observations and caveats: Patient subsets had shorter CDR3s; Omenn Treg-Tconv overlap exceeded 85%.

Method: immunoSEQ multiplex PCR; TCRdb's copy keeps in-frame clones and lacks some. Of 22,000 or so clones listed, around 92% are singletons. Blood CD4+ CD25-low CD127-high conventional T cells supplied the genomic DNA template. With respect to this clone: Its antigen remains unidentified.

Per germline, CDR1 SGHRS and CDR2 YFSETQ. Trimming left V 3 bases short and J 1 base short, with 13 bases between. The CDR3 spans 15 residues. This same sample was also taken into another study, of regulatory T cells. That source notes: Amplification used 52 TRBV primers and 13 TRBJ primers.

The chain combines TRBV5-1 with TRBJ1-1, with a possible D match to TRBD1 (5 bases). The sequenced sample was CD4+ T cells sorted from blood. The TCR was taken from a human donor in good health. DNA for the CDR3: TGCGCCAGCAGCTCAGGGTTTTTGAGGAACACTGAAGCTTTCTTT. It yields the protein CASSSGFLRNTEAFF. The variable domain in full, completed from reference TRBV5-1 and TRBJ1-1, reads KAGVTQTPRYLIKTRGQQVTLSCSPISGHRSVSWYQQTPGQGLQFLFEYFSETQRNKGNFPGRFSGRQFSNSRSEMNVSTLELGDSALYLCASSSGFLRNTEAFFGQGTRLTVV.